This TCR beta chain is drawn from a study of blood T cells in healthy people across ages. This CDR3 region has 13 residues. The V end was cut by 1 base, the J end by 5 bases, with 11 bases between. CDR1 is DFQATT and CDR2 is SNEGSKA in the germline V gene (reference sequence). Study-wide results and limits: Long-lived donors carried more naive CD4+ cells and greater diversity than aged donors.

Researchers collected around 11 milliliters of peripheral blood from every single donor. This clonotype has just a few counts. Its antigen is still unknown. The second PCR ran roughly 6 to 12 cycles with a sample-barcoded 5' primer and J-beta primers. Each CDR3 protein is one row after TCRdb ran MiXCR on the 5' RACE reads. The table lists about 1,000,000 distinct CDR3 sequences, around 43% of them singletons. The sequencing sample was made of blood. The receptor's source is a woman aged 60 to 75 in good health. The chain combines TRBV20-1 with TRBJ2-5; the D is unclear. The CDR3 DNA is TGCAGTGCTAGAGGGGCCCTTCATGAGACCCAGTACTTC. Encoded protein: CSARGALHETQYF.